Below are 20 T cell receptor beta chains sequenced from a single sample in a study of PD-L1 blockade in urothelial cancer. This table comes from immunoSEQ multiplex PCR, and its TCRdb copy is limited to in-frame clones, with some not included. The sample lists about 40,000 clones, about 79% occurring once. The specimen comprised PBMCs, sampled around atezolizumab (anti-PD-L1) treatment. The receptors shown here come from a man aged 55 to 70 with urothelial cancer.

This clone showed up just once. This chain joins TRBV2 and TRBJ1-2; D not resolved. CDR1 is SNHLY and CDR2 is FYNNEI in the germline V gene. The CDR3 runs to 12 residues. Trimming removed 6 bases at V and 3 bases at J, with 8 bases between. The CDR3 loop reads CASSRGDYGYTF. The CDR3 nucleotides are TGTGCCAGCAGCCGCGGGGACTATGGCTACACCTTC.

The chain links TRBV5-5 to TRBJ2-3, with D unclear. Per germline, CDR1 SGHKS and CDR2 YYEKEE (reference sequence). The CDR3 length is 12 residues. Trimming stripped 4 bases from V and 0 bases from J, with 3 bases between. The CDR3 loop is CASSLSTDTQYF. The CDR3 nucleotides are TGTGCCAGCAGCCTGAGCACAGATACGCAGTATTTT. Full variable domain (outside the CDR3, taken from reference TRBV5-5 and TRBJ2-3): DAGVTQSPTHLIKTRGQQVTLRCSPISGHKSVSWYQQVLGQGPQFIFQYYEKEERGRGNFPDRFSARQFPNYSSELNVNALLLGDSALYLCASSLSTDTQYFGPGTRLTVL.

The chain couples TRBV19 to TRBJ2-5, with D unclear. V shed 1 base and J shed 3 bases, with 9 bases lying between them. The CDR3 has 14 amino acids. Germline-derived CDR1 and CDR2 are LNHDA and SQIVND (reference sequence). The CDR3 DNA reads as TGTGCCAGTAGTATAGTTGGTACGGAAGAGACCCAGTACTTC. As protein: CASSIVGTEETQYF.

V gene TRBV6-6 combines with J gene TRBJ2-3; 11 positions match TRBD2. The CDR3 sequence is 16 residues long. Trimming at V came to 2 bases and at J to 3 bases, leaving 4 bases not matched to a gene. CDR1 and CDR2 (germline): MNHNY, SVGAGI (reference sequence). The CDR3: CASSYLAGGGTDTQYF. The CDR3 DNA sequence: TGTGCCAGCAGTTACCTAGCGGGGGGTGGGACAGATACGCAGTATTTT.

The chain combines TRBV25-1 with TRBJ1-2; D is ambiguous. The CDR3 consists of 13 residues. Trimming left V 6 bases short and J 0 bases short, with 8 bases between. Germline V gene lookup returns CDR1 MGHDK and CDR2 SYGVNS. CDR3 DNA sequence: TGTGCCAGCAGCGTTGACACTAACTATGGCTACACCTTC. This translates into CASSVDTNYGYTF.

The chain employs TRBV6-5 and TRBJ1-2, with D possibly TRBD1 on 6 matching bases. There are 15 residues in the CDR3. The V gene lost 8 bases and the J gene lost 4 bases, with 20 bases spanning the gap. Germline assignment: CDR1 MNHEY and CDR2 SVGAGI. The CDR3 reads CASHKTGAGGYGYTF. The CDR3 DNA reads as TGTGCCAGCCATAAAACGGGGGCGGGGGGCTATGGCTACACCTTC.

CDR3 bases: TGTGCCAGCAGCTTGGCCAGTACGAACACCGGGGAGCTGTTTTTT. Its translation is CASSLASTNTGELFF. The chain couples TRBV5-4 to TRBJ2-2; no reliable D call. The CDR3 loop spans 15 amino acids. CDR1 is SGHNT, CDR2 YYREEE, per germline (reference sequence). V was pared by 0 bases and J by 0 bases, with 6 bases between.

The V and J genes are TRBV6-5 and TRBJ1-5; D remains unclear. Germline V gives CDR1 MNHEY, CDR2 SVGAGI. This CDR3 spans 15 amino acids. Trimming took off 7 bases at V and 1 base at J, with 14 bases between the two ends. DNA of the CDR3: TGTGCCAGCAAATATTCGTTCCAGAGCAATCAGCCCCAGCATTTT. As protein: CASKYSFQSNQPQHF.

The rearrangement uses TRBV6-6 and TRBJ2-7, with a weak D call TRBD1 (5 bases). The germline V gene encodes CDR1 MNHNY and CDR2 SVGAGI (reference sequence). The CDR3 has 13 amino acids. V lost 2 bases to trimming and J lost 5 bases, with 10 bases between them. This CDR3 is CASSYTGADEQYF. The CDR3 DNA reads TGTGCCAGCAGTTACACAGGAGCCGACGAGCAGTACTTC.

V is TRBV11-3 and J is TRBJ2-1, with 9 bases aligning to TRBD2. The CDR3 totals 14 residues. CDR1 and CDR2 (germline): SGHNT, YENEEA. J was trimmed by 2 bases and V by 5 bases; bases with no gene match: 1. The CDR3 loop is CASSRGGAYNEQFF. The DNA of the CDR3 is TGTGCCAGCAGCCGCGGGGGGGCCTACAATGAGCAGTTCTTC.

This clone showed up just a few times. V is TRBV4-1 and J is TRBJ1-4; D gene unclear. V dropped 1 base and J dropped 8 bases, with 11 bases sitting between them. Germline V gene lookup returns CDR1 MGHRA and CDR2 YSYEKL. The length of the CDR3 is 14 residues. This chain's CDR3 is CASSQGSRWEKLFF. For the CDR3, the DNA is TGCGCCAGCAGCCAAGGGTCCAGGTGGGAAAAACTGTTTTTT.

The table lists this clone with a few counts. The gene calls are TRBV5-1 and TRBJ2-7, with a weak D call TRBD1 (7 bases). V lost 4 bases and J lost 6, with 14 bases in between. The CDR3 loop spans 13 amino acids. Germline lookup yields CDR1 SGHRS and CDR2 YFSETQ. The CDR3 reads CASSGRGAGEQYF. As DNA, the CDR3 is TGCGCCAGCAGCGGCAGGGGGGCGGGCGAGCAGTACTTC. Filled out from reference TRBV5-1 and TRBJ2-7, the complete variable domain reads KAGVTQTPRYLIKTRGQQVTLSCSPISGHRSVSWYQQTPGQGLQFLFEYFSETQRNKGNFPGRFSGRQFSNSRSEMNVSTLELGDSALYLCASSGRGAGEQYFGPGTRLTVT.

This chain connects TRBV5-4 to TRBJ2-5; 13 positions match TRBD2. The length of the CDR3 is 16 residues. V shed 2 bases and J 5 bases; nucleotides not matched to a gene: 6. Germline V CDR1 and CDR2: SGHNT, YYREEE (reference sequence). The CDR3 loop is CASSLLAGGPLETQYF. Here the CDR3 DNA reads TGTGCCAGCAGCTTACTAGCGGGGGGGCCGTTGGAGACCCAGTACTTC.

CDR3 nucleotide sequence: TGTGCCTGGAGACAGGCACAGGGGACCCTAACCTACGAGCAGTACTTC. Protein product: CAWRQAQGTLTYEQYF. The chain uses TRBV30 and TRBJ2-7; 7 nucleotides line up with TRBD1. Germline CDR1 GTSNPN, CDR2 SVGIG (reference sequence). Trimming at V came to 3 bases and at J to 2 bases, leaving 13 bases not matched to a gene. The CDR3 covers 16 residues.

This clone was recorded only once. The CDR3 here is CASSTTGGVNTEAFF. The CDR3 DNA follows: TGTGCCAGCAGCACGACAGGGGGTGTTAACACTGAAGCTTTCTTT. The genes are TRBV5-4 and TRBJ1-1; the match to TRBD1 covers 9 bases. Germline V gene data show CDR1 as SGHNT and CDR2 as YYREEE (reference sequence). This CDR3 has 15 residues. J was trimmed by 2 bases and V by 4 bases; bases with no gene match: 6. Together with reference TRBV5-4 and TRBJ1-1, the CDR3 gives the full variable domain: ETGVTQSPTHLIKTRGQQVTLRCSSQSGHNTVSWYQQALGQGPQFIFQYYREEENGRGNFPPRFSGLQFPNYSSELNVNALELDDSALYLCASSTTGGVNTEAFFGQGTRLTVV.

This clone is medium-sized (0.01 to 0.1%) in the sample. The chain combines TRBV2 with TRBJ2-2; D not resolved. Germline V gene sequence: CDR1 SNHLY, CDR2 FYNNEI. The CDR3 runs to 13 residues. V dropped 4 bases and J dropped 6 bases, with 9 bases sitting between them. The CDR3 coding sequence is TGTGCCAGCAGTGTCGCGCGGTCCGGGGAGCTGTTTTTT. This translates into CASSVARSGELFF.

This rearrangement joins TRBV5-4 to TRBJ2-1; tentatively, D is TRBD2 (5 bases). Germline V gene lookup returns CDR1 SGHNT and CDR2 YYREEE (reference sequence). V shed 3 bases and J shed 4 bases, with 11 bases lying between them. This CDR3 region has 14 residues. CDR3 coding DNA: TGTGCCAGCAGCTCCGGGAACAAGTACAATGAGCAGTTCTTC. Its translation is CASSSGNKYNEQFF.

The rearrangement joins TRBV6-4 to TRBJ2-1, with TRBD1 as a possible D gene (5 bases). The germline gives CDR1 MRHNA, CDR2 SNTAGT. Trimming took 7 bases from V and 5 from J, leaving 21 bases between them. The CDR3 sequence is 16 residues long. CDR3 sequence (DNA): TGTGCCAGCATGACTGACAGAGCTAAACTGCACAATGAGCAGTTCTTC. The encoded protein is CASMTDRAKLHNEQFF.

The chain joins TRBV7-2 to TRBJ1-2; no reliable D call. Trimming cost V 1 base and J 4 bases, with 13 bases left between them. From germline, CDR1 is SGHTA and CDR2 FQGNSA. The length of the CDR3 is 15 residues. The CDR3 protein is CASSLVATSSYGYTF. CDR3 sequence (DNA): TGTGCCAGCAGCTTAGTGGCCACCTCTAGCTATGGCTACACCTTC. The full variable domain, its missing parts supplied by reference TRBV7-2 and TRBJ1-2, is GAGVSQSPSNKVTEKGKDVELRCDPISGHTALYWYRQSLGQGLEFLIYFQGNSAPDKSGLPSDRFSAERTGGSVSTLTIQRTQQEDSAVYLCASSLVATSSYGYTFGSGTRLTVV.

The chain has TRBV15 and TRBJ2-7; D is possibly TRBD2 (5 bases). The CDR3 is 13 residues long. Looked up from germline, CDR1 is LNHNV and CDR2 is YYDKDF (reference sequence). Trimming removed 3 bases from V and 4 bases from J, with 10 bases in between. CDR3 protein: CATSRSPGYEQYF. The CDR3 DNA reads TGTGCCACCAGCAGGTCCCCGGGGTACGAGCAGTACTTC.